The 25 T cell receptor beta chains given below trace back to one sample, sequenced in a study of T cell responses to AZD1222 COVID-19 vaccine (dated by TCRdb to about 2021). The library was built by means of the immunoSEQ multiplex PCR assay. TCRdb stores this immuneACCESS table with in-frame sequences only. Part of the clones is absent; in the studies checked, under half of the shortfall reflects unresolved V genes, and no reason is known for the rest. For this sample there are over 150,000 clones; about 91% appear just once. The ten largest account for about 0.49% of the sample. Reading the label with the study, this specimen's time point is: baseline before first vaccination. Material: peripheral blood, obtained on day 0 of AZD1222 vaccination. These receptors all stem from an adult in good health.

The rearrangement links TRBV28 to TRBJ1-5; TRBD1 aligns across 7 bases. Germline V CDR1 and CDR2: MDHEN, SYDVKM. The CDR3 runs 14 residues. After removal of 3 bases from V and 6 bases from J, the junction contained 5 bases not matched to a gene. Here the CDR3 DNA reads TGTGCCAGCAGTTTTCTGAGGGACAGTCAGCCCCAGCATTTT. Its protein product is CASSFLRDSQPQHF.

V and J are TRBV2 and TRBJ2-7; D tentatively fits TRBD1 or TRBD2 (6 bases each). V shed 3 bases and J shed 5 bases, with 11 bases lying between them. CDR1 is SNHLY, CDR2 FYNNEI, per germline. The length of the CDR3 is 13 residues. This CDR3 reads CASSDGGRDEQYF. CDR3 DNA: TGTGCCAGCAGTGATGGGGGGCGGGACGAGCAGTACTTC.

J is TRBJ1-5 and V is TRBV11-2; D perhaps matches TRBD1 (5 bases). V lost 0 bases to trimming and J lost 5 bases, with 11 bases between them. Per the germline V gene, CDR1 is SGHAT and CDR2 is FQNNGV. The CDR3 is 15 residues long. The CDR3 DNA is TGTGCCAGCAGCTTAGATGGGTCCAGGGATCAGCCCCAGCATTTT. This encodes CASSLDGSRDQPQHF.

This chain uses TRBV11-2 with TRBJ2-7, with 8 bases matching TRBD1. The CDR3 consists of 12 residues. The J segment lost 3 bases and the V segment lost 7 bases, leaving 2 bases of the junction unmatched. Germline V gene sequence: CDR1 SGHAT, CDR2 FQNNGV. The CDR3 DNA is TGTGCCAGCATCGGACAGGGCTACGAGCAGTACTTC. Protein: CASIGQGYEQYF. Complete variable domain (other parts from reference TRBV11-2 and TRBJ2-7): EAGVAQSPRYKIIEKRQSVAFWCNPISGHATLYWYQQILGQGPKLLIQFQNNGVVDDSQLPKDRFSAERLKGVDSTLKIQPAKLEDSAVYLCASIGQGYEQYFGPGTRLTVT.

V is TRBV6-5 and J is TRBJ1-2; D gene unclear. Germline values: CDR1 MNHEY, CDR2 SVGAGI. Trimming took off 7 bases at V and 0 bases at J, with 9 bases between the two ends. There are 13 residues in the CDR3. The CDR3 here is CASTTRANYGYTF. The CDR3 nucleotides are TGTGCCAGCACAACAAGGGCTAACTATGGCTACACCTTC.

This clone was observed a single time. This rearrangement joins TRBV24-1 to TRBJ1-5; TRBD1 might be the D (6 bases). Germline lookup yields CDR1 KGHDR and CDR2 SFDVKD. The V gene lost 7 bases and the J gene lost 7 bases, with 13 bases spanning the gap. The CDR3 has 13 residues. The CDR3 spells CATSEQGRQPQHF. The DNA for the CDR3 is TGTGCCACCAGCGAACAGGGTCGGCAGCCCCAGCATTTT.

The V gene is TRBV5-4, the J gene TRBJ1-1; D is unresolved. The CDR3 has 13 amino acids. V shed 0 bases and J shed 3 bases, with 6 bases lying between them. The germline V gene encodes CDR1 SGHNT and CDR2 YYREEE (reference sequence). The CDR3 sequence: CASSLAGDTEAFF. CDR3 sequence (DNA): TGTGCCAGCAGCTTGGCCGGGGACACTGAAGCTTTCTTT.

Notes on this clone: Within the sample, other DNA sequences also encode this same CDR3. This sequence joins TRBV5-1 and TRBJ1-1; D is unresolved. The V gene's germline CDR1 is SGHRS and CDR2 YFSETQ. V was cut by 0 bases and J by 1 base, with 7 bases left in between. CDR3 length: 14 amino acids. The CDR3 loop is CASSLAGRNTEAFF. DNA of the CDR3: TGCGCCAGCAGCTTGGCCGGCAGGAACACTGAAGCTTTCTTT. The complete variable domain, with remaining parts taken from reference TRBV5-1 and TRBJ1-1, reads KAGVTQTPRYLIKTRGQQVTLSCSPISGHRSVSWYQQTPGQGLQFLFEYFSETQRNKGNFPGRFSGRQFSNSRSEMNVSTLELGDSALYLCASSLAGRNTEAFFGQGTRLTVV.

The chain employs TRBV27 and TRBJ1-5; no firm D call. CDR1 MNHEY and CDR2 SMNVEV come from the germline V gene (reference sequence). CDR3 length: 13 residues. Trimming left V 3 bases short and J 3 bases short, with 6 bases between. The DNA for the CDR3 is TGTGCCAGCAGTTTGGCTTACAATCAGCCCCAGCATTTT. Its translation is CASSLAYNQPQHF.

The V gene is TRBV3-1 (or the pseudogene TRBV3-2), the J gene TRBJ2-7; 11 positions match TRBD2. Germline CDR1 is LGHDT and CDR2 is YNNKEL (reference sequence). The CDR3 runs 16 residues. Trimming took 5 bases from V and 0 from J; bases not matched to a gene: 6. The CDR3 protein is CASSDLAGGGSYEQYF. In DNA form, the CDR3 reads TGTGCCAGCAGCGATTTAGCGGGAGGGGGCTCCTACGAGCAGTACTTC.

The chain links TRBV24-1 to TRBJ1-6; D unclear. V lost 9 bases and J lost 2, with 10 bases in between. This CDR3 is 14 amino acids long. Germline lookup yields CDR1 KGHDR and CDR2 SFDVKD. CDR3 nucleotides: TGTGCCACCGGTGTTAGACCCTATAATTCACCCCTCCACTTT. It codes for CATGVRPYNSPLHF.

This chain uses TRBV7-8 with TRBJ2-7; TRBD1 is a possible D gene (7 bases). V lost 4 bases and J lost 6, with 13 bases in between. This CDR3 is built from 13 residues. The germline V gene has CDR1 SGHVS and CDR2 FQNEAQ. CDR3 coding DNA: TGTGCCAGCAGCTCACAGGGGACTGGCGAGCAGTACTTC. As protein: CASSSQGTGEQYF.

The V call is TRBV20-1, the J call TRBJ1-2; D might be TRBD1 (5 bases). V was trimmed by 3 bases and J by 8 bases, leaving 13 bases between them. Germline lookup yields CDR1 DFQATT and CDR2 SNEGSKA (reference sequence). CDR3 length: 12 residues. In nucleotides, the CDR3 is TGCAGTGCTAGTGGGGGAAGAGGGGGCTACACCTTC. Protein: CSASGGRGGYTF.

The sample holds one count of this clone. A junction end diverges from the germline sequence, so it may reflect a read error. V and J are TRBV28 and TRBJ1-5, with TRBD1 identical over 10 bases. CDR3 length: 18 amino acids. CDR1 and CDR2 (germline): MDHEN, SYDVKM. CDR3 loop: CASSLWTGGNPGYQPQHF. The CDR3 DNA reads TGTGCCAGCAGTCTATGGACAGGGGGAAACCCAGGGTATCAGCCCCAGCATTTT.

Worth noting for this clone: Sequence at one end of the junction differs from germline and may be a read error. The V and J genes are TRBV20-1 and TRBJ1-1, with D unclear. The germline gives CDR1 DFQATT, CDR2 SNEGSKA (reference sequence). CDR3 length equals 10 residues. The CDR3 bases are TGCAGTGCTAGAGATAGAGGAATCAAATTT. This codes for CSARDRGIKF.

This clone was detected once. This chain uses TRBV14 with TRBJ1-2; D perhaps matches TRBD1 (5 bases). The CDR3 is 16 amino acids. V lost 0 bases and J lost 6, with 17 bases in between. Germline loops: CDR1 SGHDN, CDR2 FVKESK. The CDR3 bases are TGTGCCAGCAGCCAAGACCTTCTCGGGGCGCCTGATGGCTACACCTTC. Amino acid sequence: CASSQDLLGAPDGYTF. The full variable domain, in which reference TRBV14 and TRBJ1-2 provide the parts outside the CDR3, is EAGVTQFPSHSVIEKGQTVTLRCDPISGHDNLYWYRRVMGKEIKFLLHFVKESKQDESGMPNNRFLAERTGGTYSTLKVQPAELEDSGVYFCASSQDLLGAPDGYTFGSGTRLTVV.

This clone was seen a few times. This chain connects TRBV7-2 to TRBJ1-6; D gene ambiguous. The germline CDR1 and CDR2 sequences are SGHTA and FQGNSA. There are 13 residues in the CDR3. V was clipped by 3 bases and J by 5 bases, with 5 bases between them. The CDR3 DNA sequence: TGTGCCAGCAGCTTGGCAAATAATTCACCCCTCCACTTT. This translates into CASSLANNSPLHF.

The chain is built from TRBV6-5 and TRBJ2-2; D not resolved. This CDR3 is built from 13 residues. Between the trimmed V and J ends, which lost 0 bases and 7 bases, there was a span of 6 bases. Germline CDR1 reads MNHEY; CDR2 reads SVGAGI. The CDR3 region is CASSYSKGGELFF. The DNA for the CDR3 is TGTGCCAGCAGTTACTCTAAGGGCGGGGAGCTGTTTTTT.

This CDR3 is CASSRQGRNTEAFF. CDR3 bases: TGTGCCAGCAGTCGACAGGGACGCAACACTGAAGCTTTCTTT. The genes are TRBV2 and TRBJ1-1, with 7 bases aligning to TRBD1. This CDR3 is 14 amino acids long. Trimming cost V 5 bases and J 2 bases; bases outside gene matches: 5. Per the germline V gene, CDR1 is SNHLY and CDR2 is FYNNEI.

The CDR3 region is CASSLTGWGRSNSPLHF. CDR3 DNA sequence: TGTGCCAGCAGTTTGACAGGGTGGGGCCGAAGTAATTCACCCCTCCACTTT. The chain is built from TRBV28 and TRBJ1-6, with TRBD1 matching over 7 bases. The CDR3 is 17 residues long. Germline V gives CDR1 MDHEN, CDR2 SYDVKM. The ends lost 3 bases at V and 6 bases at J; junction bases unmatched: 11.

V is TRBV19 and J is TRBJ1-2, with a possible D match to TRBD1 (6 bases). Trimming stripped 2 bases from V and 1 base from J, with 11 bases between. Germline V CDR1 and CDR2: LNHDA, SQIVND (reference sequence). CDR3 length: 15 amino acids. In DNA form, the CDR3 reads TGTGCCAGTAGTATAAATGGGGGCGGTAACTATGGCTACACCTTC. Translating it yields CASSINGGGNYGYTF.

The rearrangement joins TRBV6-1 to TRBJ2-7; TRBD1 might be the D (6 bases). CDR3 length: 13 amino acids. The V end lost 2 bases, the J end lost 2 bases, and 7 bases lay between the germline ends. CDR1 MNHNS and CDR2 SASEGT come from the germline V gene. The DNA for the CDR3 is TGTGCCAGCAGTGAATACAGGGCCTACGAGCAGTACTTC. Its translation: CASSEYRAYEQYF.

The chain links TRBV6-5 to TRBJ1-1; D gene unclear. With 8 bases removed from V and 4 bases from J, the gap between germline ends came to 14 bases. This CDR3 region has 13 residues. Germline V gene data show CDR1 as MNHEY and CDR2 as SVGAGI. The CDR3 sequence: CASDWRSGTEAFF. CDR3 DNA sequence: TGTGCCAGCGACTGGAGGTCGGGCACTGAAGCTTTCTTT.

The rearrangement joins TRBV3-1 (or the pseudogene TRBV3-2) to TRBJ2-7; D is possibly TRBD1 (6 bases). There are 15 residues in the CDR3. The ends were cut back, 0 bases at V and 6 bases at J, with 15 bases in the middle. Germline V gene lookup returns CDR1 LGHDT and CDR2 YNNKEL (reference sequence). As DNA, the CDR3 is TGTGCCAGCAGCCAAGAAGGGCAGGGGTTCAGCGAGCAGTACTTC. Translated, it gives CASSQEGQGFSEQYF.

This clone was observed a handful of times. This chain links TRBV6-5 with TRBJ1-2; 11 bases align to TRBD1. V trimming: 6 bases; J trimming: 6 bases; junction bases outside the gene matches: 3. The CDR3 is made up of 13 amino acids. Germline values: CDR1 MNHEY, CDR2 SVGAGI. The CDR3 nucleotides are TGTGCCAGCAGAAGGACAGGGGGCCATGGCTACACCTTC. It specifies CASRRTGGHGYTF.